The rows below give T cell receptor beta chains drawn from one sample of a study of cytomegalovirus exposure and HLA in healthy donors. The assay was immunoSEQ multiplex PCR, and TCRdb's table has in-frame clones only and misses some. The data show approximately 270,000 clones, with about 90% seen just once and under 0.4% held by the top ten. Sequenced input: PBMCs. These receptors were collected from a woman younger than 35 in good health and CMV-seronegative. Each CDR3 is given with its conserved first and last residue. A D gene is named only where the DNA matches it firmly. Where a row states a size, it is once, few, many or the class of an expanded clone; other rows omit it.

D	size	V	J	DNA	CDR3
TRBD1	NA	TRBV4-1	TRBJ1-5	TGCGCCAGCAGCCAGACACAGGGGCGCAATCAGCCCCAGCATTTT	CASSQTQGRNQPQHF
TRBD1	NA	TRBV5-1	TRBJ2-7	TGCGCCAGCAGCTTGGCAAGGGACAGCTCCTACGAGCAGTACTTC	CASSLARDSSYEQYF
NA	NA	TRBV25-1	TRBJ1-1	TGTGCCAGCAGTCCACAGCCAATGAACACTGAAGCTTTCTTT	CASSPQPMNTEAFF
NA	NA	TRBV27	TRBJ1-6	TGTGCCAGCAGTTTGCAGGGGAGATCACCCCTCCACTTT	CASSLQGRSPLHF
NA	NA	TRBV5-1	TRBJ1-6	TGCGCCAGCAGCCCCGGGACAATGGATTCACCCCTCCACTTT	CASSPGTMDSPLHF
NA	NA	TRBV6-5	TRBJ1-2	TGTGCCAGCAGCGAGACAGTTAACTATGGCTACACCTTC	CASSETVNYGYTF
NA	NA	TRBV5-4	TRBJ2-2	TGTGCCAGCAGATGGGGGGGCCGTGACACCGGGGAGCTGTTTTTT	CASRWGGRDTGELFF
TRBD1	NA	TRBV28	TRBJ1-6	TGTGCCAGCAGCCGGACAGGGGAGGCCCTCCACTTT	CASSRTGEALHF
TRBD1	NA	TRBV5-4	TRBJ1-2	TGTGCCAGCAGCGGGGGACAGGGTGGCTACACCTTC	CASSGGQGGYTF
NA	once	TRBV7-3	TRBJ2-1	TGTGCCAGCAGCTTAATTGTGGGTAGCAACAATGAGCAGTTCTTC	CASSLIVGSNNEQFF
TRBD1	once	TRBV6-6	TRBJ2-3	TGTGCCAGCAGTATCCTCAGGGGGGATACGCAGTATTTT	CASSILRGDTQYF
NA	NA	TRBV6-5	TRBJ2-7	TGTGCCAGCAGTTACTCGAACTACGGTTGGCAGTACTTC	CASSYSNYGWQYF
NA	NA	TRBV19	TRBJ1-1	TGTGCCAGCCGCCTGGGGGGCACTGAAGCTTTCTTT	CASRLGGTEAFF
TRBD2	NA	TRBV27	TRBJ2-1	TGTGCCAGCAGTTTAGGGGTGGCGGGGGGGCACGGTGAGCAGTTCTTC	CASSLGVAGGHGEQFF
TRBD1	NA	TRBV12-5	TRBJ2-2	TGTGCTAGTGCCCTCCAGGGGGCGATGGGCACCGGGGAGCTGTTTTTT	CASALQGAMGTGELFF
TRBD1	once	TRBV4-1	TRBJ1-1	TGCGCCAGCAGCCAAGATAACGAAGGGGGCGCAGCTTTCTTT	CASSQDNEGGAAFF
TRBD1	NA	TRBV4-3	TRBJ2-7	TGCGCCAGCAGCCAAGGCAGGGGGCGATACGAGCAGTACTTC	CASSQGRGRYEQYF
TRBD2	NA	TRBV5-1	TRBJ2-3	TGCGCCAGCAGCACCGGACTAGCGGGGGGGCCAAGCACAGATACGCAGTATTTT	CASSTGLAGGPSTDTQYF
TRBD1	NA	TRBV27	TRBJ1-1	TGTGCCAGCAGTTTTGACAGGGGCTATACTGAAGCTTTCTTT	CASSFDRGYTEAFF
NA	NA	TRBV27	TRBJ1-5	TGTGCCAGCAGTTTAAACCCAGATCAGCCCCAGCATTTT	CASSLNPDQPQHF
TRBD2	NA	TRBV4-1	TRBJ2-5	TGCGCCAGCAGCCAGGCGGGACTAGACTTGCGAGAGACCCAGTACTTC	CASSQAGLDLRETQYF
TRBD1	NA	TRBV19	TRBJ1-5	TGTGCCAGTAGCCCTACAGGGGATAGCAATCAGCCCCAGCATTTT	CASSPTGDSNQPQHF
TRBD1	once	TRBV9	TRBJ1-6	TGTGCCAGCAGCGTAGCTCGACAGGGGGCGTCTTCACCCCTCCACTTT	CASSVARQGASSPLHF
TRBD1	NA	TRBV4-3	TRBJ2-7	TGCGCCAGCAGCCAAGATGTGGGACAGGGCGACGAGCAGTACTTC	CASSQDVGQGDEQYF
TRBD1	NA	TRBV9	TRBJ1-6	TGTGCCAGCAGCGAAAGGGGGCAGTATAATTCACCCCTCCACTTT	CASSERGQYNSPLHF
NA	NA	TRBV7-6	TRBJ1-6	TGTGCCAGCAGCTTAATGGAGGGGAATTCACCCCTCCACTTT	CASSLMEGNSPLHF
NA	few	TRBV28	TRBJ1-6	TGTGCCAGCAGTTTATGGGGGACACGAGGTTCACCCCTCCACTTT	CASSLWGTRGSPLHF
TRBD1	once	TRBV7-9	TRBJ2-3	TGTGCCAGCAGCTCCACCAGCAGGGGGCGAGGCACAGATACGCAGTATTTT	CASSSTSRGRGTDTQYF
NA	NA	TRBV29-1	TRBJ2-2	TGCAGCGTTAGACAGAATCCGAACACCGGGGAGCTGTTTTTT	CSVRQNPNTGELFF
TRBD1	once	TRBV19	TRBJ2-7	TGTGCCAGTAGTTCCGGGACAGGGTTAGGGAGCACCCACTACGAGCAGTACTTC	CASSSGTGLGSTHYEQYF
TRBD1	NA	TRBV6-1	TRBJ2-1	TGTGCCAGCAGTCCGACAGGGGGCTCCTACAATGAGCAGTTCTTC	CASSPTGGSYNEQFF
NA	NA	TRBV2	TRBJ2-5	TGTGCCAGCAGTGGGGTCGACAACGGCCAAGAGACCCAGTACTTC	CASSGVDNGQETQYF
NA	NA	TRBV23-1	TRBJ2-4	TGCGCCAGCAGTCAAGGAGACAGGTTAGCCAAAAACATTCAGTACTTC	CASSQGDRLAKNIQYF
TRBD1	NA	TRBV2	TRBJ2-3	TGTGCCAGCAGTCGAAATGCAGGGGGAGATACGCAGTATTTT	CASSRNAGGDTQYF
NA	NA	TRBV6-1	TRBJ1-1	TGTGCCAGCAGTGAATCAGGGGAAGCTTTCTTT	CASSESGEAFF
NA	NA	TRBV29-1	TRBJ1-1	TGCAGCGTTGAAGGTCTCCCGGTTACTGAAGCTTTCTTT	CSVEGLPVTEAFF
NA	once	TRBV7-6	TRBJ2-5	TGTGCCAGCAGCCATCCTACTAGCCACCAGTACTTC	CASSHPTSHQYF
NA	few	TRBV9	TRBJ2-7	TGTGCCAGCAGCCAAGACAACTACGAGCAGTACTTC	CASSQDNYEQYF
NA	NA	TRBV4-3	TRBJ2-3	TGCGCCAGCAGCCAAGATGAGCGAGGTTTGGGAGACACAGATACGCAGTATTTT	CASSQDERGLGDTDTQYF
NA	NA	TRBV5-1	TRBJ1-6	TGCGCCAGCAGCTTGGCCGGGAGATCACCCCTCCACTTT	CASSLAGRSPLHF
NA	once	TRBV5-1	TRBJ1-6	TGCGCCAGCAGCTTGTCACGGAATTCACCCCTCCACTTT	CASSLSRNSPLHF
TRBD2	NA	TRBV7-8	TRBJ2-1	TGTGCCAGCAGCCCCCTTGGGCGGGGGGGCAATGAGCAGTTCTTC	CASSPLGRGGNEQFF
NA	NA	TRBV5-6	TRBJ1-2	TGTGCCAGCAGCTTTCCCGGGGGGTATGGCTACACCTTC	CASSFPGGYGYTF
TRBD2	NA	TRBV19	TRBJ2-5	TGTGCCAGTAGTATACGGGGGGATCTTGTAGAGACCCAGTACTTC	CASSIRGDLVETQYF
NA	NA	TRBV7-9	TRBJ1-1	TGTGCCAGCAGCTCCTCGATAGGCGGATCCACCACTGAAGCTTTCTTT	CASSSSIGGSTTEAFF
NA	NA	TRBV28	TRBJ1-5	TGTGCCAGCGAAGTAACTTGGCACTACAATCAGCCCCAGCATTTT	CASEVTWHYNQPQHF
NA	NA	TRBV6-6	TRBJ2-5	TGTGCCGGGGGCCCTAATGAAGAGACCCAGTACTTC	CAGGPNEETQYF